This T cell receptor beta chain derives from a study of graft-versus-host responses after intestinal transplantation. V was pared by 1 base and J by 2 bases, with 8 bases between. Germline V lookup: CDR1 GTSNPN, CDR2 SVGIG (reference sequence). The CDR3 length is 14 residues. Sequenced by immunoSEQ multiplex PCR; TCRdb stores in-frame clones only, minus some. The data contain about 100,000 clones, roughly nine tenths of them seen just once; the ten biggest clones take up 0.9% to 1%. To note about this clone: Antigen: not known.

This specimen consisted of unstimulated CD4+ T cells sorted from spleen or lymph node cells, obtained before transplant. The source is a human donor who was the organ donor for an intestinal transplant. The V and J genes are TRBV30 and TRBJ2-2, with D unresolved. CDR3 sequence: CAWSDLLNTGELFF. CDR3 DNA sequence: TGTGCCTGGAGTGACTTGTTAAACACCGGGGAGCTGTTTTTT.